This T cell receptor (beta chain) was captured by sequencing in a study of cytomegalovirus exposure and HLA in healthy donors. Overall study context: There were 350 to 450 genotyped donors. Of these, 75% to 85% fell in the genetic ancestry cluster associated with self-reported Caucasian donors. Study-level points and caveats: Clonal expansion was found to be greater in HLA-associated TCR beta chains than in equally common others in a later analysis. Several top significant clusters appeared, in a later analysis, to be linked to common viral pathogens.

The table lists this clone with a few counts. Its target is not known. CDR3 length: 15 amino acids. V gave up 3 bases and J gave up 7 bases; unmatched junction bases: 8. Germline assignment: CDR1 MNHEY and CDR2 SMNVEV (reference sequence). Both 60 Vbeta primers and 13 Jbeta primers went into the PCR. The data were produced by immunoSEQ multiplex PCR, yet TCRdb's version contains in-frame clones alone and is incomplete. The table lists around 150,000 clones, approximately 68% of them singletons. The chain combines TRBV27 with TRBJ2-3, with TRBD1 identical over 9 bases. Sequencing input: PBMCs. This clonotype was obtained from a man in his 60s in good health and CMV-seronegative. The CDR3 loop reads CASSFATGGSYTQYF. In DNA form, the CDR3 reads TGTGCCAGCAGTTTCGCGACAGGGGGATCCTATACGCAGTATTTT.